This TCR beta chain was sequenced during a study of Graves' ophthalmopathy and Graves' hyperthyroidism. For the study at large: Peripheral blood was gathered at the point of initial diagnosis, before any treatment started.

As the template, RNA transcripts were used to amplify TCR beta CDR3 regions. HTBI primers served in a first-round RT-PCR, which a second-round multiplex PCR followed. Via MiXCR, TCRdb re-called the multiplex PCR reads, giving one row per CDR3 protein. The sample records 740,000 or so distinct CDR3 sequences, around 40% being singletons. The material sequenced was peripheral blood. The TCR comes from an adult man with Graves' ophthalmopathy.

In nucleotides, the CDR3 is TGTGCCAGCAGCCATGGTGGGTTTCGGGAGACCCAGTACTTC. Translating it yields CASSHGGFRETQYF. The chain links TRBV7-9 to TRBJ2-5; D is unclear. CDR3 length equals 14 residues. The V end lost 5 bases, the J end lost 5 bases, and 15 bases lay between the germline ends. Per germline, CDR1 SEHNR and CDR2 FQNEAQ (reference sequence).